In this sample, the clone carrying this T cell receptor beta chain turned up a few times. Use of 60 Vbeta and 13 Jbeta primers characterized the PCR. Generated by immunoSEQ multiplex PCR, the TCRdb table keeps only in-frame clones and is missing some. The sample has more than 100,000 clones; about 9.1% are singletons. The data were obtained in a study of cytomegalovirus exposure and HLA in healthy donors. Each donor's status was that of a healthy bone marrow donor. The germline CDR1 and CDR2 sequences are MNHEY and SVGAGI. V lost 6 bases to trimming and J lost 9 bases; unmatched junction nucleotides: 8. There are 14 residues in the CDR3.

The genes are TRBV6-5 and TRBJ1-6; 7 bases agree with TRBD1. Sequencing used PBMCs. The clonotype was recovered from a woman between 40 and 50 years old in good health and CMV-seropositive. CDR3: CASSPGQTSSPLHF. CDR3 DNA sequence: TGTGCCAGCAGCCCGGGACAGACAAGTTCACCCCTCCACTTT.